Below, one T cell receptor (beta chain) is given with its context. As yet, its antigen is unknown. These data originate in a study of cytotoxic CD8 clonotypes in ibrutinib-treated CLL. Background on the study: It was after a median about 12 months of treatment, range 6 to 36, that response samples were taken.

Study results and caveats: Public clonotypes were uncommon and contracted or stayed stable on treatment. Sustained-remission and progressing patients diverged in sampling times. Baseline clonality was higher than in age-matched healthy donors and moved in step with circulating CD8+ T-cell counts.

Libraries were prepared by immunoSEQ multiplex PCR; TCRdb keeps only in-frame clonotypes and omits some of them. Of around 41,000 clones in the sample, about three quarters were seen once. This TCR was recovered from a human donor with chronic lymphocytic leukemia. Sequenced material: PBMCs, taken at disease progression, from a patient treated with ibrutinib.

The CDR3 nucleotides read TGTGCCAGCAGCATGTTCGCACCCTCATCGGTCTATGAGCAGTTCTTC. Its translation is CASSMFAPSSVYEQFF. The chain carries TRBV27 and TRBJ2-1; D is undetermined. Germline V gene lookup returns CDR1 MNHEY and CDR2 SMNVEV (reference sequence). The V end lost 6 bases, the J end lost 8 bases, and 23 bases lay between the germline ends. The CDR3 has 16 amino acids.